A single sample is the source of the 16 T cell receptor beta chains below, sequenced in a study of T cell changes during pregnancy in multiple sclerosis. TCRdb keeps only in-frame clones here, not all; method: immunoSEQ multiplex PCR. The data contain 25,000 to 30,000 clones, around 94% of them singletons. Sequenced material: CD4+ T cells from peripheral blood mononuclear cells, taken in the first trimester of pregnancy. Every receptor here comes from a female donor with multiple sclerosis, enrolled in a pregnancy study.

This clone occurred once. The chain combines TRBV7-9 with TRBJ1-3, with D unclear. The CDR3 covers 13 residues. Germline V CDR1 and CDR2: SEHNR, FQNEAQ (reference sequence). Trimming cost V 5 bases and J 1 base, with 6 bases left between them. The CDR3 nucleotides read TGTGCCAGCAGCCTGACATCTGGAAACACCATATATTTT. Amino acid sequence: CASSLTSGNTIYF.

J is TRBJ1-1 and V is TRBV14, with 7 bases matching TRBD1. Germline V gene data show CDR1 as SGHDN and CDR2 as FVKESK. The V and J ends lost 1 base and 2 bases, in that order; junction bases with no gene match: 16. The CDR3 contains 19 residues. The CDR3 DNA follows: TGTGCCAGCAGCCAAGGGATTTTAGGGGGCTCGGGGTTTAACACTGAAGCTTTCTTT. Amino acids: CASSQGILGGSGFNTEAFF.

The chain combines TRBV9 with TRBJ2-1, with TRBD1 matching over 9 bases. In germline, CDR1 is SGDLS, CDR2 YYNGEE. This CDR3 has 14 amino acids. After removal of 4 bases from V and 2 bases from J, the junction contained 1 base not matched to a gene. CDR3 DNA: TGTGCCAGCAGCAGGGACAGGGCCTACAATGAGCAGTTCTTC. Translation: CASSRDRAYNEQFF.

The V gene is TRBV6-5, the J gene TRBJ2-7; TRBD1 agrees at 10 bases. Losses at the gene ends were 6 bases for V and 6 bases for J; bases not matched to a gene: 5. The CDR3 is 13 residues long. Germline V CDR1 and CDR2: MNHEY, SVGAGI. This CDR3 reads CASSLGQGSEQYF. For the CDR3, the DNA is TGTGCCAGCAGCTTGGGACAGGGGTCCGAGCAGTACTTC.

The genes are TRBV6-5 and TRBJ1-4; tentatively, D is TRBD1 (6 bases). In germline, CDR1 is MNHEY, CDR2 SVGAGI. The CDR3 sequence is 13 residues long. V was cut by 5 bases and J by 10 bases, with 14 bases left in between. DNA of the CDR3: TGTGCCAGCAGTCGAAGGGGGAACGGAAAACTGTTTTTT. Protein: CASSRRGNGKLFF.

This clone was picked up a small number of times. The genes are TRBV2 and TRBJ1-1, with D uncertain. The CDR3 totals 13 residues. Germline V lookup: CDR1 SNHLY, CDR2 FYNNEI. V was shortened by 5 bases and J by 0 bases, with 7 bases between the two germline ends. The CDR3 nucleotides are TGTGCCAGCAGTCTTGACATGAACACTGAAGCTTTCTTT. The encoded protein is CASSLDMNTEAFF.

J is TRBJ2-1 and V is TRBV5-1; possibly TRBD1 for D (6 bases). The V gene lost 5 bases and the J gene lost 5 bases, with 17 bases spanning the gap. The CDR3 totals 15 residues. The germline V gene has CDR1 SGHRS and CDR2 YFSETQ. CDR3 in amino acids: CASSRTDRPHNEQFF. CDR3 in DNA: TGCGCCAGCAGTCGTACTGACAGGCCTCACAATGAGCAGTTCTTC.

This clone was detected only once. This CDR3 is CASSLNAGVAEEKLFF. CDR3 nucleotides: TGTGCCAGCAGCTTGAACGCAGGGGTGGCCGAAGAAAAACTGTTTTTT. This chain uses TRBV5-5 with TRBJ1-4, with D perhaps matching TRBD1 (6 bases). V shed 1 base and J shed 8 bases, with 18 bases lying between them. The CDR3 spans 16 residues. Germline CDR1 SGHKS, CDR2 YYEKEE (reference sequence). The whole variable domain, filled in from reference TRBV5-5 and TRBJ1-4, reads DAGVTQSPTHLIKTRGQQVTLRCSPISGHKSVSWYQQVLGQGPQFIFQYYEKEERGRGNFPDRFSARQFPNYSSELNVNALLLGDSALYLCASSLNAGVAEEKLFFGSGTQLSVL.

The chain couples TRBV5-1 to TRBJ2-7; 7 nucleotides match TRBD1. V shed 3 bases, J shed 0 bases, and the junction held 3 bases outside the gene matches. The germline CDR1 and CDR2 sequences are SGHRS and YFSETQ. The CDR3 extends over 14 amino acids. DNA of the CDR3: TGCGCCAGCAGCTCGGGACAGAGCTCCTACGAGCAGTACTTC. Translated, it gives CASSSGQSSYEQYF.

The chain recombines TRBV29-1 with TRBJ1-1; no firm D call. Germline-derived CDR1 and CDR2 are SQVTM and ANQGSEA. This CDR3 is built from 13 residues. The V and J ends lost 2 bases and 2 bases respectively, with 9 bases between them. CDR3 DNA sequence: TGCAGCGTTGAAAAACAGCCAAACACTGAAGCTTTCTTT. Amino acid sequence: CSVEKQPNTEAFF.

The chain combines TRBV4-1 with TRBJ2-5, with D possibly matching TRBD1 (5 bases). This CDR3 has 16 amino acids. V lost 2 bases, J lost 5 bases, and 18 bases lay in between. Germline values: CDR1 MGHRA, CDR2 YSYEKL. The DNA for the CDR3 is TGCGCCAGCAGCCAACCGACAGCGAACGTCGCGGAGACCCAGTACTTC. Translating gives CASSQPTANVAETQYF.

In this sample, this clone turned up a few times. The rearrangement joins TRBV20-1 to TRBJ2-2; no definite D call. This CDR3 is built from 11 residues. V was clipped by 6 bases and J by 4 bases, with 6 bases between them. Germline values: CDR1 DFQATT, CDR2 SNEGSKA (reference sequence). The CDR3 sequence: CSASFTGELFF. As DNA, the CDR3 is TGCAGTGCATCATTCACCGGGGAGCTGTTTTTT.

This chain connects TRBV2 to TRBJ1-6; 10 bases map to TRBD1. CDR1 is SNHLY, CDR2 FYNNEI, per germline. The CDR3 length is 15 residues. The J segment lost 7 bases and the V segment lost 6 bases, leaving 6 bases of the junction unmatched. The CDR3 sequence: CASSRLGQGNSPLHF. For the CDR3, the DNA is TGTGCCAGCAGCCGACTGGGACAGGGGAATTCACCCCTCCACTTT.

The V gene is TRBV7-2, the J gene TRBJ1-4, with 7 bases lining up with TRBD1. The V gene end was trimmed by 7 bases and the J gene end by 5 bases; junction bases not matched to a gene: 7. Germline V CDR1 and CDR2: SGHTA, FQGNSA. The CDR3 spans 14 residues. CDR3 nucleotide sequence: TGTGCCAGCAAACCGGGACAGTCGAATGAAAAACTGTTTTTT. Protein product: CASKPGQSNEKLFF.

The CDR3 DNA is TGTGCCAGCAGCACTAGCGGGGGGCTTTACAATGAGCAGTTCTTC. It translates to CASSTSGGLYNEQFF. The chain combines TRBV5-4 with TRBJ2-1; 12 nucleotides match TRBD2. Losses at the gene ends were 4 bases for V and 4 bases for J; bases not matched to a gene: 3. Germline loops: CDR1 SGHNT, CDR2 YYREEE (reference sequence). The CDR3 totals 15 residues.

This chain joins TRBV4-3 and TRBJ2-3; D is perhaps TRBD1 (6 bases). This CDR3 spans 16 amino acids. Trimming removed 4 bases at V and 6 bases at J, with 20 bases between. Germline lookup yields CDR1 LGHNA and CDR2 YSLEER. The CDR3 region is CASSLDRLYYSDTQYF. Here the CDR3 DNA reads TGCGCCAGCAGCCTTGACAGGTTATATTATTCGGATACGCAGTATTTT.